The 26 T cell receptor beta chains listed next were all sequenced from one sample in a study of multiple sclerosis patients with progressive multifocal leukoencephalopathy. Sequencing was performed with immunoSEQ multiplex PCR; in TCRdb, only in-frame clones are kept and a portion is missing. The sample has 25,000 to 35,000 clones, around 92% seen once. Sample time point: about six months of natalizumab therapy. The sequenced sample was PBMCs, obtained from a patient treated with natalizumab. These receptor sequences come from a human donor with multiple sclerosis.

V gene TRBV10-3 combines with J gene TRBJ2-7; the match to TRBD2 covers 7 bases. V was pared by 8 bases and J by 2 bases, with 6 bases of the junction left unmatched. The CDR3 length is 13 residues. Germline V lookup: CDR1 ENHRY, CDR2 SYGVKD. This CDR3 reads CAIGVAGAYEQYF. CDR3 coding DNA: TGTGCCATCGGGGTCGCGGGGGCCTACGAGCAGTACTTC.

This sequence joins TRBV2 and TRBJ2-3, with a possible D match to TRBD2 (5 bases). CDR3 length equals 16 residues. V was cut by 6 bases and J by 1 base, with 17 bases left in between. Germline V gene sequence: CDR1 SNHLY, CDR2 FYNNEI. The CDR3 is CASSGPQSEGTDTQYF. For the CDR3, the DNA is TGTGCCAGCAGCGGACCCCAGTCGGAGGGCACAGATACGCAGTATTTT.

This chain joins TRBV14 and TRBJ2-3; D gene uncertain. Trimming shortened V by 5 bases and J by 2 bases, and 8 bases separated the two germline ends. Germline assignment: CDR1 SGHDN and CDR2 FVKESK. This CDR3 contains 13 residues. This CDR3 is CASSMWNTDTQYF. As DNA, the CDR3 is TGTGCCAGCAGCATGTGGAACACAGATACGCAGTATTTT.

The chain is built from TRBV9 and TRBJ1-2; TRBD1 is a possible D gene (6 bases). Germline-derived CDR1 and CDR2 are SGDLS and YYNGEE. The ends were cut back, 4 bases at V and 8 bases at J, with 24 bases in the middle. The CDR3 runs 16 residues. The CDR3 DNA reads as TGTGCCAGCAGCCCCCGGGGGGGGCGTACGGTTGTCGGCTACACCTTC. Its protein product is CASSPRGGRTVVGYTF.

The chain has TRBV9 and TRBJ2-7; 7 bases are a match to TRBD1. The CDR3 has 14 amino acids. The junction had 8 bases not matched to a gene; V was cut back by 3 bases and J by 5 bases. CDR1 is SGDLS and CDR2 is YYNGEE in the germline V gene. CDR3: CASSETGIINEQYF. The CDR3 region has the DNA TGTGCCAGCAGCGAGACAGGGATCATCAACGAGCAGTACTTC.

The chain joins TRBV9 to TRBJ1-1; D call uncertain. CDR1 is SGDLS and CDR2 is YYNGEE in the germline V gene. The length of the CDR3 is 12 residues. The V and J ends lost 0 bases and 5 bases respectively, with 5 bases between them. DNA of the CDR3: TGTGCCAGCAGCGTAGACGGTACTGAAGCTTTCTTT. Encoded protein: CASSVDGTEAFF.

This clone was found once. The chain employs TRBV6-5 and TRBJ1-1; a weak D match, TRBD1 (5 bases). The CDR3 totals 14 residues. V was shortened by 10 bases and J by 0 bases, with 15 bases between the two germline ends. Germline CDR1 is MNHEY and CDR2 is SVGAGI. The CDR3 DNA follows: TGTGCCACAAATCAGGACAACATGAACACTGAAGCTTTCTTT. Protein sequence: CATNQDNMNTEAFF.

V usage is TRBV11-2 and J usage is TRBJ2-7, with no clear D. This CDR3 region has 15 residues. Germline V CDR1 and CDR2: SGHAT, FQNNGV. The V gene lost 5 bases and the J gene lost 4 bases, with 18 bases spanning the gap. The DNA for the CDR3 is TGTGCCAGCAGCAGAGACGGTAGCCTCCTATACGAGCAGTACTTC. Translating it yields CASSRDGSLLYEQYF.

The chain employs TRBV28 and TRBJ2-1; D is perhaps TRBD1 (6 bases). Trimming shortened V by 5 bases and J by 4 bases, and 18 bases separated the two germline ends. CDR1 and CDR2 (germline): MDHEN, SYDVKM. This CDR3 has 16 amino acids. The CDR3 loop is CASSTPGGHRYNEQFF. The CDR3 DNA follows: TGTGCCAGCAGTACCCCTGGGGGACACCGTTACAATGAGCAGTTCTTC.

The V and J genes are TRBV7-8 and TRBJ2-7; no definite D call. V lost 1 base, J lost 2 bases, and 12 bases lay in between. The CDR3 sequence is 15 residues long. Germline V CDR1 and CDR2: SGHVS, FQNEAQ. CDR3 nucleotide sequence: TGTGCCAGCAGCTTAGAGTTGGGGAAGACCTACGAGCAGTACTTC. As protein: CASSLELGKTYEQYF.

This chain links TRBV5-4 with TRBJ1-1; weak D call: TRBD1 (6 bases). This CDR3 comprises 18 residues. V was shortened by 0 bases and J by 1 base, with 19 bases between the two germline ends. Looked up from germline, CDR1 is SGHNT and CDR2 is YYREEE (reference sequence). The CDR3 region is CASSLGPQGGIGNTEAFF. The CDR3 region has the DNA TGTGCCAGCAGCTTGGGGCCACAGGGAGGAATTGGGAACACTGAAGCTTTCTTT.

This chain connects TRBV6-5 to TRBJ1-2; D gene ambiguous. In germline, CDR1 is MNHEY, CDR2 SVGAGI. The CDR3 has 14 amino acids. Deletions cut 7 bases from V and 5 bases from J, with 17 bases between. CDR3 nucleotide sequence: TGTGCCAGCACCCAAAGTACCCTTCAATATGGCTACACCTTC. As protein: CASTQSTLQYGYTF.

This chain joins TRBV11-2 and TRBJ1-4; 11 bases fit TRBD1. CDR3 length: 16 residues. Trimming removed 5 bases from V and 7 bases from J; junction bases left unmatched: 9. The germline gives CDR1 SGHAT, CDR2 FQNNGV. CDR3 nucleotide sequence: TGTGCCAGCAGCCGCTGGACAGGGGGCGAGGGTGAAAAACTGTTTTTT. Residues: CASSRWTGGEGEKLFF.

This chain uses TRBV6-1 with TRBJ1-2; D gene ambiguous. V lost 5 bases to trimming and J lost 4 bases, with 11 bases between them. Germline V CDR1 and CDR2: MNHNS, SASEGT. The CDR3 contains 13 residues. The CDR3 loop is CASSPRTTYGYTF. The CDR3 nucleotides are TGTGCCAGCAGTCCTCGGACTACCTATGGCTACACCTTC.

The chain recombines TRBV28 with TRBJ1-1, with 10 bases matching TRBD1. This CDR3 contains 11 residues. V shed 6 bases, J shed 11 bases, and the junction held 3 bases outside the gene matches. From germline, CDR1 is MDHEN and CDR2 SYDVKM. The CDR3 region has the DNA TGTGCCAGCAGGCGACAGGGGGCTGCTTTCTTT. The encoded protein is CASRRQGAAFF.

The gene calls are TRBV5-1 and TRBJ2-7; 7 bases match TRBD1. The CDR3 length is 14 residues. Germline V lookup: CDR1 SGHRS, CDR2 YFSETQ. Germline trimming cut 4 bases from V and 4 bases from J; bases unmatched to any gene: 8. The CDR3 DNA follows: TGCGCCAGCAGCCCTGGCCGACAGGGTTACGAGCAGTACTTC. As protein: CASSPGRQGYEQYF. Full variable domain (rest looked up from reference TRBV5-1 and TRBJ2-7): KAGVTQTPRYLIKTRGQQVTLSCSPISGHRSVSWYQQTPGQGLQFLFEYFSETQRNKGNFPGRFSGRQFSNSRSEMNVSTLELGDSALYLCASSPGRQGYEQYFGPGTRLTVT.

The chain joins TRBV2 to TRBJ1-4, with D possibly being TRBD1 (6 bases). The germline gives CDR1 SNHLY, CDR2 FYNNEI. The CDR3 loop spans 14 amino acids. V was clipped by 3 bases and J by 6 bases, with 11 bases between them. CDR3 sequence: CASSERQADEKLFF. DNA of the CDR3: TGTGCCAGCAGTGAGAGACAGGCCGATGAAAAACTGTTTTTT.

In its sample, this clone was seen once. The chain joins TRBV11-2 to TRBJ2-1; 7 nucleotides align to TRBD1. V was clipped by 6 bases and J by 1 base; unmatched bases: 18. CDR3 length: 19 residues. Germline V lookup: CDR1 SGHAT, CDR2 FQNNGV. The CDR3 loop reads CASRSTGWAPISSYNEQFF. The CDR3 bases are TGTGCCAGCAGATCGACAGGGTGGGCCCCAATCTCTTCCTACAATGAGCAGTTCTTC.

This rearrangement joins TRBV7-8 to TRBJ2-7, with D tentatively TRBD2 (5 bases). The length of the CDR3 is 15 residues. Trimming pared 2 bases from V and 5 bases from J, leaving 16 bases between. Germline values: CDR1 SGHVS, CDR2 FQNEAQ. The CDR3 spells CASSLNTGTSNEQYF. CDR3 in DNA: TGTGCCAGCAGCTTAAATACGGGAACAAGCAACGAGCAGTACTTC.

The chain links TRBV7-9 to TRBJ1-1, with no clear D. The CDR3 sequence is 13 residues long. Trimming pared 2 bases from V and 1 base from J, leaving 5 bases between. Germline values: CDR1 SEHNR, CDR2 FQNEAQ (reference sequence). This chain's CDR3 is CASSLTENTEAFF. The CDR3 nucleotides are TGTGCCAGCAGCTTAACAGAGAACACTGAAGCTTTCTTT.

This sequence joins TRBV19 and TRBJ2-2; D unclear. V was clipped by 7 bases and J by 2 bases, with 11 bases between them. Germline CDR1 LNHDA, CDR2 SQIVND (reference sequence). This CDR3 is 14 amino acids long. The CDR3 protein is CASKGLLNTGELFF. DNA of the CDR3: TGTGCCAGTAAAGGGCTACTTAACACCGGGGAGCTGTTTTTT.

Of note for this clone: Mismatch with germline at one junction end may stem from a read error. The genes are TRBV7-9 and TRBJ2-1; D possibly corresponds to TRBD1 (6 bases). CDR1 SEHNR and CDR2 FQNEAQ come from the germline V gene (reference sequence). The CDR3 is made up of 13 amino acids. The CDR3 bases are TGTGCCAGCAGCGAGGGCTTAGGGACACTCCTTATCTTC. This translates into CASSEGLGTLLIF. Filled out from reference TRBV7-9 and TRBJ2-1, the complete variable domain reads DTGVSQNPRHKITKRGQNVTFRCDPISEHNRLYWYRQTLGQGPEFLTYFQNEAQLEKSRLLSDRFSAERPKGSFSTLEIQRTEQGDSAMYLCASSEGLGTLLIFGPGTRLTVL.

The CDR3 bases are TGTGCCAGCAATTTGGGGACCTATGGCTACACCTTC. Translated, it gives CASNLGTYGYTF. The rearrangement links TRBV2 to TRBJ1-2; maybe TRBD1 (5 bases). This CDR3 is 12 amino acids long. V lost 7 bases, J lost 4 bases, and 10 bases lay in between. The germline V gene encodes CDR1 SNHLY and CDR2 FYNNEI.

V and J are TRBV18 and TRBJ2-6, with D possibly being TRBD1 or TRBD2 (6 bases each). From germline, CDR1 is KGHSH and CDR2 LQKENI. Trimming took 5 bases from V and 5 from J, leaving 25 bases between them. The CDR3 has 19 residues. The CDR3 coding sequence is TGTGCCAGCTCAATTGGGCGGGACATTTACAAAAGTCGGGCCAACGTCCTGACTTTC. Translated, it gives CASSIGRDIYKSRANVLTF. Together with reference TRBV18 and TRBJ2-6, the CDR3 gives the full variable domain: NAGVMQNPRHLVRRRGQEARLRCSPMKGHSHVYWYRQLPEEGLKFMVYLQKENIIDESGMPKERFSAEFPKEGPSILRIQQVVRGDSAAYFCASSIGRDIYKSRANVLTFGAGSRLTVL.

This chain links TRBV27 with TRBJ1-5; perhaps TRBD1 as D (6 bases). The CDR3 has 14 amino acids. The germline V gene has CDR1 MNHEY and CDR2 SMNVEV (reference sequence). V was shortened by 4 bases and J by 4 bases, with 11 bases between the two germline ends. The CDR3: CASSSRGGNQPQHF. DNA for the CDR3: TGTGCCAGCAGTTCCCGAGGGGGAAATCAGCCCCAGCATTTT.

The chain employs TRBV6-6 and TRBJ1-2, with no clear D. V was shortened by 0 bases and J by 4 bases, with 12 bases between the two germline ends. Germline CDR1 MNHNY, CDR2 SVGAGI (reference sequence). This CDR3 has 15 amino acids. CDR3 DNA: TGTGCCAGCAGTTACTCGGGCAAGGCTGGCTATGGCTACACCTTC. It yields the protein CASSYSGKAGYGYTF.